Shown below are 26 T cell receptor beta chains from a single sample sequenced in a study of cytomegalovirus exposure and HLA in healthy donors. Primers for the PCR totalled 60 Vbeta and 13 Jbeta. This table comes from immunoSEQ multiplex PCR, and its TCRdb copy is limited to in-frame clones, with some not included. The sample holds approximately 260,000 clones; about 83% are singletons and the top ten take 2% to 2.5%. The sequenced sample consisted of PBMCs. These receptors all come from a woman aged 35 to 49 in good health and CMV-seropositive.

The chain combines TRBV11-2 with TRBJ1-2, with no clear D. The CDR3 is 15 amino acids. Between the trimmed V and J ends, which lost 3 bases and 0 bases, there was a span of 11 bases. From germline, CDR1 is SGHAT and CDR2 FQNNGV. The CDR3 protein is CASSFRERTNYGYTF. The CDR3 coding sequence is TGTGCCAGCAGCTTCCGGGAGCGTACTAACTATGGCTACACCTTC.

The gene calls are TRBV7-3 and TRBJ2-5, with 12 bases fitting TRBD2. CDR3 length equals 16 residues. Germline V gives CDR1 SGHTA, CDR2 FQGTGA. The V gene end was trimmed by 1 base and the J gene end by 5 bases; junction bases not matched to a gene: 5. Here the CDR3 reads CASSLIGGTSGETQYF. CDR3 sequence (DNA): TGTGCCAGCAGCTTAATAGGCGGGACTAGCGGGGAGACCCAGTACTTC.

The chain has TRBV19 and TRBJ2-5, with a possible D match to TRBD2 (7 bases). Germline V gene data show CDR1 as LNHDA and CDR2 as SQIVND (reference sequence). V lost 6 bases and J lost 4, with 12 bases in between. This CDR3 has 13 residues. Written as DNA, the CDR3 is TGTGCCAGTAGGCTAGGGGGGGCAGAGACCCAGTACTTC. It translates to CASRLGGAETQYF.

The chain uses TRBV23-1 and TRBJ2-1; 7 nucleotides match TRBD1. TRBV23-1 is sorted into the ORF group, with uncertain function. The V gene end was trimmed by 3 bases and the J gene end by 8 bases; junction bases not matched to a gene: 19. The CDR3 is made up of 18 amino acids. The chain's CDR3 is CASSHRDSSYSDGYEQFF. The CDR3 region has the DNA TGCGCCAGCAGTCACCGGGACAGCAGTTATTCCGATGGCTATGAGCAGTTCTTC.

The chain recombines TRBV30 with TRBJ1-6, with D maybe TRBD1 (5 bases). This CDR3 has 17 amino acids. The V gene lost 1 base and the J gene lost 0 bases, with 13 bases spanning the gap. Germline loops: CDR1 GTSNPN, CDR2 SVGIG (reference sequence). DNA of the CDR3: TGTGCCTGGAGTGACCAGGGCTGGGGCTCCTATAATTCACCCCTCCACTTT. It is translated as CAWSDQGWGSYNSPLHF.

This chain joins TRBV28 and TRBJ1-5; perhaps TRBD1 as D (5 bases). Germline V gene sequence: CDR1 MDHEN, CDR2 SYDVKM. This CDR3 comprises 15 residues. Trimming took 7 bases from V and 6 from J, leaving 19 bases between them. The CDR3 protein is CASKGVGGWSQPQHF. DNA of the CDR3: TGTGCCAGCAAAGGGGTCGGGGGATGGAGTCAGCCCCAGCATTTT.

This chain joins TRBV19 and TRBJ2-7; 8 bases are a match to TRBD1. The germline CDR1 and CDR2 sequences are LNHDA and SQIVND (reference sequence). V gave up 6 bases and J gave up 0 bases; unmatched junction bases: 7. The CDR3 length is 15 residues. CDR3 in amino acids: CASRKTGEFSYEQYF. The CDR3 coding sequence is TGTGCCAGTAGGAAGACAGGGGAGTTCTCCTACGAGCAGTACTTC. Looking up the rest from reference TRBV19 and TRBJ2-7 gives the full variable domain: DGGITQSPKYLFRKEGQNVTLSCEQNLNHDAMYWYRQDPGQGLRLIYYSQIVNDFQKGDIAEGYSVSREKKESFPLTVTSAQKNPTAFYLCASRKTGEFSYEQYFGPGTRLTVT.

J is TRBJ2-7 and V is TRBV6-6; TRBD2 matches 9 bases. Germline-derived CDR1 and CDR2 are MNHNY and SVGAGI (reference sequence). The V gene end was trimmed by 6 bases and the J gene end by 4 bases; junction bases not matched to a gene: 10. This CDR3 is built from 15 residues. Here the CDR3 reads CASRGAGSGSYEQYF. CDR3 in DNA: TGTGCCAGCAGAGGGGCGGGTAGCGGGAGTTACGAGCAGTACTTC.

This clone was seen a single time. The chain recombines TRBV29-1 with TRBJ1-1; TRBD1 aligns across 7 bases. The CDR3 spans 12 residues. Germline V CDR1 and CDR2: SQVTM, ANQGSEA. The trim removed 0 bases at V and 9 bases at J, leaving 4 bases unmatched. This chain's CDR3 is CSVEETGEKAFF. CDR3 bases: TGCAGCGTTGAAGAAACAGGGGAGAAAGCTTTCTTT. Combining the CDR3 with reference TRBV29-1 and TRBJ1-1 gives the whole variable domain SAVISQKPSRDICQRGTSLTIQCQVDSQVTMMFWYRQQPGQSLTLIATANQGSEATYESGFVIDKFPISRPNLTFSTLTVSNMSPEDSSIYLCSVEETGEKAFFGQGTRLTVV.

This CDR3 reads CASGLAPVSSYNEQFF. The CDR3 bases are TGTGCTAGTGGTTTGGCCCCGGTAAGCTCCTACAATGAGCAGTTCTTC. The rearrangement uses TRBV12-5 and TRBJ2-1; D gene uncertain. CDR1 is LGHNT and CDR2 is FRNRAP in the germline V gene. V lost 1 base, J lost 0 bases, and 10 bases lay in between. There are 16 residues in the CDR3.

The chain joins TRBV9 to TRBJ1-1; tentative D call: TRBD1 (5 bases). The CDR3 has 12 residues. Germline loops: CDR1 SGDLS, CDR2 YYNGEE. Trimming took 10 bases from V and 7 from J, leaving 17 bases between them. CDR3 coding DNA: TGTGCCGATCAGGGTACATTTATTGAAGCTTTCTTT. Its protein product is CADQGTFIEAFF.

This sequence joins TRBV6-5 and TRBJ2-1; D remains ambiguous. Between the trimmed V and J ends, which lost 0 bases and 2 bases, there was a span of 5 bases. CDR3 length equals 14 residues. CDR1 MNHEY and CDR2 SVGAGI come from the germline V gene. CDR3 DNA sequence: TGTGCCAGCAGTTACTCTACACCCTACAATGAGCAGTTCTTC. Translation gives CASSYSTPYNEQFF.

The J gene is TRBJ1-4, the V gene TRBV11-2; no firm D call. Trimming removed 5 bases at V and 7 bases at J, with 11 bases between. This CDR3 contains 13 residues. Germline-derived CDR1 and CDR2 are SGHAT and FQNNGV. CDR3 DNA: TGTGCCAGCAGCCCGGAGCGGACTGAAAAACTGTTTTTT. As protein: CASSPERTEKLFF.

The gene calls are TRBV11-3 and TRBJ2-1; TRBD2 matches 8 bases. In germline, CDR1 is SGHNT, CDR2 YENEEA. The trim removed 5 bases at V and 0 bases at J, leaving 9 bases unmatched. The CDR3 is 17 amino acids. CDR3 bases: TGTGCCAGCAGCCCTTTTCGACTAGCGAGCTCCTACAATGAGCAGTTCTTC. It codes for CASSPFRLASSYNEQFF.

This rearrangement joins TRBV7-9 to TRBJ2-7, with 7 bases that match TRBD1. The germline gives CDR1 SEHNR, CDR2 FQNEAQ (reference sequence). The CDR3 spans 13 residues. The trim removed 6 bases at V and 3 bases at J, leaving 5 bases unmatched. The CDR3 protein is CASSDRAIYEQYF. Here the CDR3 DNA reads TGTGCCAGCAGTGACAGGGCGATCTACGAGCAGTACTTC.

The chain links TRBV13 to TRBJ2-7; a possible D gene is TRBD2 (6 bases). The ends were cut back, 2 bases at V and 2 bases at J, with 13 bases in the middle. CDR1 is PRHDT, CDR2 FYEKMQ, per germline (reference sequence). This CDR3 comprises 15 residues. The CDR3 DNA is TGTGCCAGCAGCTTAAAGGGTAGCGGAGCCTACGAGCAGTACTTC. Encoded protein: CASSLKGSGAYEQYF.

The chain recombines TRBV18 with TRBJ2-7; 10 bases match TRBD1. The germline V gene encodes CDR1 KGHSH and CDR2 LQKENI. Trimming at V came to 3 bases and at J to 2 bases, leaving 4 bases not matched to a gene. This CDR3 contains 15 residues. This CDR3 is CASSPAGQGTYEQYF. CDR3 DNA: TGTGCCAGCTCACCTGCGGGACAGGGGACCTACGAGCAGTACTTC.

As DNA, the CDR3 is TGCGCCAGCAGCCCACCGGGGGTGGCCTATGGCTACACCTTC. Its translation is CASSPPGVAYGYTF. The J gene is TRBJ1-2, the V gene TRBV5-1; weak D call: TRBD1 (5 bases). Looked up from germline, CDR1 is SGHRS and CDR2 is YFSETQ. V lost 4 bases and J 4 bases, leaving 14 bases between the germline ends. The CDR3 runs to 14 residues.

The J gene is TRBJ1-2, the V gene TRBV9; D might be TRBD1 (6 bases). Germline V lookup: CDR1 SGDLS, CDR2 YYNGEE. The ends were cut back, 3 bases at V and 4 bases at J, with 16 bases in the middle. The length of the CDR3 is 15 residues. CDR3 region: CASSALLQGSYGYTF. The CDR3 DNA sequence: TGTGCCAGCAGCGCACTACTACAGGGATCCTATGGCTACACCTTC.

This clone was counted once. The rearrangement uses TRBV19 and TRBJ1-5; no definite D call. The length of the CDR3 is 15 residues. Germline V lookup: CDR1 LNHDA, CDR2 SQIVND (reference sequence). Trimming cost V 6 bases and J 6 bases, with 18 bases left between them. The CDR3 nucleotides are TGTGCCAGTAGACCGGGAGAACAGTCGGGTCAGCCCCAGCATTTT. Its translation: CASRPGEQSGQPQHF.

V is TRBV9 and J is TRBJ1-2; a weak D match, TRBD1 (6 bases). Germline-derived CDR1 and CDR2 are SGDLS and YYNGEE. The CDR3 is 14 amino acids. Trimming pared 0 bases from V and 6 bases from J, leaving 12 bases between. CDR3 amino acids: CASSVAFGGNGYTF. The CDR3 DNA is TGTGCCAGCAGCGTAGCTTTTGGGGGCAATGGCTACACCTTC. Using reference TRBV9 and TRBJ1-2 for the parts outside the CDR3, the full variable domain is DSGVTQTPKHLITATGQRVTLRCSPRSGDLSVYWYQQSLDQGLQFLIQYYNGEERAKGNILERFSAQQFPDLHSELNLSSLELGDSALYFCASSVAFGGNGYTFGSGTRLTVV.

The V gene is TRBV6-5, the J gene TRBJ1-2, with 8 bases lining up with TRBD1. The CDR3 covers 15 residues. J was trimmed by 2 bases and V by 7 bases; bases with no gene match: 9. Germline CDR1 is MNHEY and CDR2 is SVGAGI. In DNA, the CDR3 is TGTGCCAGCACAATCGCAGGGGGCCCCAACTATGGCTACACCTTC. This encodes CASTIAGGPNYGYTF.

The chain employs TRBV7-8 and TRBJ1-5; TRBD1 might be the D (5 bases). The CDR3 totals 15 residues. Trimming pared 0 bases from V and 4 bases from J, leaving 10 bases between. The germline V gene encodes CDR1 SGHVS and CDR2 FQNEAQ. The CDR3 nucleotides are TGTGCCAGCAGCTTAGCTGGGGCTCGGAATCAGCCCCAGCATTTT. Its protein product is CASSLAGARNQPQHF. Supplemented by reference TRBV7-8 and TRBJ1-5, the full variable domain reads GAGVSQSPRYKVAKRGQDVALRCDPISGHVSLFWYQQALGQGPEFLTYFQNEAQLDKSGLPSDRFFAERPEGSVSTLKIQRTQQEDSAVYLCASSLAGARNQPQHFGDGTRLSIL.

This chain uses TRBV18 with TRBJ2-1; TRBD2 matches 9 bases. Germline V gene sequence: CDR1 KGHSH, CDR2 LQKENI. The ends lost 0 bases at V and 13 bases at J; junction bases unmatched: 16. The CDR3 consists of 17 residues. The CDR3 bases are TGTGCCAGCTCACCACCACAAGGGAGCGGGAGGCAATCCCTCCAGTTCTTC. It encodes CASSPPQGSGRQSLQFF.

The chain couples TRBV14 to TRBJ1-2; D is unclear. Germline lookup yields CDR1 SGHDN and CDR2 FVKESK. The CDR3 length is 13 residues. V dropped 3 bases and J dropped 4 bases, with 9 bases sitting between them. The CDR3: CASSQGSGYGYTF. The CDR3 DNA reads TGTGCCAGCAGCCAGGGTAGCGGCTATGGCTACACCTTC.

CDR3 in DNA: TGTGCCTGGACGACCGGACTAGCGGACCAAGAGACCCAGTACTTC. Amino acid sequence: CAWTTGLADQETQYF. The V gene is TRBV30, the J gene TRBJ2-5, with 10 bases that match TRBD2. Germline V gene data show CDR1 as GTSNPN and CDR2 as SVGIG (reference sequence). This CDR3 spans 15 amino acids. J was trimmed by 0 bases and V by 4 bases; bases with no gene match: 5.